This TCR beta chain was captured by sequencing in a study of early T cells in non-severe SARS-CoV-2 infection. Study details: Bulk RNA isolated from unsorted whole blood underwent sequencing; chains were not paired. General study findings and limits: Matches to VDJdb favored anti-spike CD8 responses and missed private and CD4 specificities.

Researchers attached unique molecular identifiers to individual cDNA molecules. TCRdb reanalysed the 5' RACE reads using MiXCR and keeps one entry per CDR3 protein. The sample has about 22,000 distinct CDR3 sequences, more than 4% seen once. At least ten counts were recorded for this clonotype. Antigen specificity is unknown. Sequenced input: whole blood. The origin of this receptor is an adult who was a healthcare worker with PCR-confirmed SARS-CoV-2 infection or an uninfected control (not recorded which).

CDR3 region: CSARSLAYQETQYF. In DNA, the CDR3 is TGCAGTGCTAGGTCTCTTGCGTACCAAGAGACCCAGTACTTC. This sequence joins TRBV20-1 and TRBJ2-5; D uncertain. CDR3 length: 14 amino acids. Germline CDR1 DFQATT, CDR2 SNEGSKA (reference sequence). Trimming removed 3 bases from V and 0 bases from J, with 11 bases in between.